In its sample, the clone carrying this T cell receptor beta chain was seen many times. The read halts 3 residues ahead of the CDR3 end, with the missing end drawn from the germline J gene. The data originate from a study of T cell clonality in common variable immunodeficiency. Data came from immunoSEQ multiplex PCR; TCRdb stores just in-frame clones and leaves some out. The sample is made up of roughly 38,000 clones, none counted only once. Germline V gene sequence: CDR1 DFQATT, CDR2 SNEGSKA (reference sequence). The CDR3 has 16 residues. Trimming removed 8 bases from V and 0 bases from J, with 20 bases in between.

This TCR came from a person aged 18 to 69 in good health. Sequencing input: peripheral blood mononuclear cells. The chain joins TRBV20-1 to TRBJ2-4; D uncertain. CDR3 amino acids: CSLSLATTLAKNIQYF. CDR3 DNA, as far as it was read: TGCAGTCTTTCATTGGCGACAACGCTAGCCAAAAACATT.